The 13 T cell receptor beta chains below were found in one sample sequenced in a study of human T cells and chemical hapten exposure. Time point noted: patch test 2, 6 weeks after DPC sensitization. The treatment was: therapeutic diphenylcyclopropenone sensitization with weekly scalp DPC. TCRdb used MiXCR to reprocess the RACE reads, holding one entry per CDR3 protein. The data show about 110,000 distinct CDR3 sequences, 9.2% seen once. The sample in question was whole blood, obtained in connection with sensitization to the hapten diphenylcyclopropenone (DPC). The receptors here all came from a woman aged 35 to 49 with alopecia areata. Some clones in this sample may be carry-over from other donors' samples.

The J gene is TRBJ1-1, the V gene TRBV3-1, with D uncertain. With 0 bases removed from V and 1 base from J, the gap between germline ends came to 9 bases. Germline CDR1 LGHDT, CDR2 YNNKEL (reference sequence). This CDR3 contains 15 residues. The CDR3 DNA sequence: TGTGCCAGCAGCCAAGAAGGAACGGGGAACACTGAAGCTTTCTTT. Its protein product is CASSQEGTGNTEAFF. Full variable domain (rest looked up from reference TRBV3-1 and TRBJ1-1): DTAVSQTPKYLVTQMGNDKSIKCEQNLGHDTMYWYKQDSKKFLKIMFSYNNKELIINETVPNRFSPKSPDKAHLNLHINSLELGDSAVYFCASSQEGTGNTEAFFGQGTRLTVV.

This clonotype was seen a handful of times. This chain connects TRBV11-2 to TRBJ2-5; 13 bases are a match to TRBD2. Germline assignment: CDR1 SGHAT and CDR2 FQNNGV. The CDR3 length is 15 residues. Trimming took 5 bases from V and 5 from J; bases not matched to a gene: 5. The CDR3 DNA reads as TGTGCCAGCAGCAAGACTAGCGGGGGGTTTGAGACCCAGTACTTC. This codes for CASSKTSGGFETQYF.

The V and J genes are TRBV6-5 and TRBJ2-1; a possible D gene is TRBD2 (5 bases). Germline assignment: CDR1 MNHEY and CDR2 SVGAGI. This CDR3 has 13 amino acids. With 5 bases removed from V and 6 bases from J, the gap between germline ends came to 11 bases. The CDR3 bases are TGTGCCAGCAGTCGCGGGTCGAGCAATGAGCAGTTCTTC. Amino acid sequence: CASSRGSSNEQFF.

This clonotype was picked up many times. In nucleotides, the CDR3 is TGCGCCAGCAGTGAACCGGGACATGAAGATACGCAGTATTTT. As protein: CASSEPGHEDTQYF. The V call is TRBV10-1, the J call TRBJ2-3; tentatively, D is TRBD1 (6 bases). Deletions cut 3 bases from V and 5 bases from J, with 12 bases between. The CDR3 totals 14 residues. Germline V gene sequence: CDR1 WNHNN, CDR2 SYGVQD (reference sequence).

This clonotype was seen repeatedly, ten times or more. The V gene is TRBV19, the J gene TRBJ1-4; no clear D. The V and J ends lost 5 bases and 0 bases respectively, with 4 bases between them. The CDR3 has 13 amino acids. Germline values: CDR1 LNHDA, CDR2 SQIVND (reference sequence). CDR3 loop: CASSGATNEKLFF. The CDR3 DNA reads as TGTGCCAGTAGTGGGGCAACTAATGAAAAACTGTTTTTT.

This clonotype was seen at least ten times. The chain uses TRBV4-3 and TRBJ1-2, with TRBD1 as a possible D gene (5 bases). The length of the CDR3 is 14 residues. Germline V lookup: CDR1 LGHNA, CDR2 YSLEER. V gave up 0 bases and J gave up 4 bases, with 9 bases separating them. CDR3 residues: CASSQERGGYGYTF. The CDR3 coding sequence is TGCGCCAGCAGCCAAGAGCGTGGGGGCTATGGCTACACCTTC.

This chain links TRBV7-9 with TRBJ1-3, with D tentatively TRBD1 (5 bases). Germline CDR1 is SEHNR and CDR2 is FQNEAQ (reference sequence). The CDR3 is 14 residues long. Between the trimmed V and J ends, which lost 5 bases and 4 bases, there was a span of 12 bases. The chain's CDR3 is CASSIRDGGNTIYF. For the CDR3, the DNA is TGTGCCAGCAGCATCCGGGACGGAGGAAACACCATATATTTT.

The chain combines TRBV3-1 with TRBJ2-7; D is possibly TRBD1 or TRBD2 (5 bases each). The V end was cut by 4 bases, the J end by 2 bases, with 15 bases between. The CDR3 loop spans 15 amino acids. Germline V gives CDR1 LGHDT, CDR2 YNNKEL (reference sequence). The CDR3 loop is CASSPGPQSTYEQYF. CDR3 DNA: TGTGCCAGCAGCCCGGGACCCCAGAGCACCTACGAGCAGTACTTC.

The chain combines TRBV20-1 with TRBJ2-1; 11 positions match TRBD2. CDR3 size: 15 residues. J gave up 2 bases and V 1 base, and 1 base lay outside the gene matches. Germline lookup yields CDR1 DFQATT and CDR2 SNEGSKA (reference sequence). CDR3 sequence reads: CSARGLAGTYNEQFF. The CDR3 DNA is TGCAGTGCTAGAGGACTAGCGGGGACCTACAATGAGCAGTTCTTC.

In this sample, this clonotype turned up many times. The chain has TRBV7-6 and TRBJ2-7; D unclear. V gave up 4 bases and J gave up 2 bases, with 12 bases separating them. Germline CDR1 reads SGHVS; CDR2 reads FNYEAQ. The CDR3 covers 14 residues. The CDR3: CASSSPSAAYEQYF. Written as DNA, the CDR3 is TGTGCCAGCAGCTCCCCCTCTGCAGCCTACGAGCAGTACTTC. Complete variable domain (other parts from reference TRBV7-6 and TRBJ2-7): GAGVSQSPRYKVTKRGQDVALRCDPISGHVSLYWYRQALGQGPEFLTYFNYEAQQDKSGLPNDRFSAERPEGSISTLTIQRTEQRDSAMYRCASSSPSAAYEQYFGPGTRLTVT.

This chain joins TRBV7-2 and TRBJ2-1; TRBD1 aligns across 11 bases. V lost 8 bases and J lost 9; bases outside the gene matches: 12. Germline V gives CDR1 SGHTA, CDR2 FQGNSA. The CDR3 sequence is 15 residues long. Here the CDR3 reads CASGDRGARASEQFF. Written as DNA, the CDR3 is TGTGCCAGCGGGGACAGGGGGGCCCGGGCGAGTGAGCAGTTCTTC.

The chain is built from TRBV20-1 and TRBJ1-2, with a tentative D call TRBD1 (6 bases). Germline lookup yields CDR1 DFQATT and CDR2 SNEGSKA (reference sequence). With 6 bases removed from V and 5 bases from J, the gap between germline ends came to 16 bases. This CDR3 spans 13 amino acids. CDR3 protein: CSASTGIYYGYTF. CDR3 nucleotide sequence: TGCAGTGCCAGTACAGGGATTTATTATGGCTACACCTTC.

This clonotype was seen a handful of times. V and J are TRBV27 and TRBJ1-3; unclear D gene. CDR1 and CDR2 (germline): MNHEY, SMNVEV (reference sequence). The CDR3 extends over 14 amino acids. V lost 4 bases to trimming and J lost 2 bases, with 9 bases between them. The CDR3 DNA reads TGTGCCAGCAGTTCCCCCCGGCCTGGAAACACCATATATTTT. It codes for CASSSPRPGNTIYF.